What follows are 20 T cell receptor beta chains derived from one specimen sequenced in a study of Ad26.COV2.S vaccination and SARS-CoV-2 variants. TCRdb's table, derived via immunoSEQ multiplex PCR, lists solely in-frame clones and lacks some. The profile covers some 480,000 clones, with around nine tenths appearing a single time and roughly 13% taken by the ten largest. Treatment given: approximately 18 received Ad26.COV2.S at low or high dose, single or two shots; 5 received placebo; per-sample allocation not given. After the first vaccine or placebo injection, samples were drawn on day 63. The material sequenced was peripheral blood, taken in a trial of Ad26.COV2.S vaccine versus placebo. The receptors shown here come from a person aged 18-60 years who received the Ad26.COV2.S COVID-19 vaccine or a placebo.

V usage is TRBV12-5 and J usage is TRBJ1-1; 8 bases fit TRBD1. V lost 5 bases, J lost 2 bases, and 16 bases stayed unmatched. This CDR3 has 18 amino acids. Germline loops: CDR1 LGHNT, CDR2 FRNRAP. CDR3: CASGPHPDRDEINTEAFF. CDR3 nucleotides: TGTGCTAGTGGTCCCCACCCGGACAGGGACGAGATCAACACTGAAGCTTTCTTT. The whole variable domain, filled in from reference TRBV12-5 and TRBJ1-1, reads DARVTQTPRHKVTEMGQEVTMRCQPILGHNTVFWYRQTMMQGLELLAYFRNRAPLDDSGMPKDRFSAEMPDATLATLKIQPSEPRDSAVYFCASGPHPDRDEINTEAFFGQGTRLTVV.

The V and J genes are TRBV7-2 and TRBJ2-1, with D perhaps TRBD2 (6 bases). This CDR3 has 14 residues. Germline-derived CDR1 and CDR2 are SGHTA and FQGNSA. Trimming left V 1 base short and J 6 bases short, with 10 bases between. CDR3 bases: TGTGCCAGCAGCTTAGTAGCGGAGGCCAATGAGCAGTTCTTC. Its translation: CASSLVAEANEQFF.

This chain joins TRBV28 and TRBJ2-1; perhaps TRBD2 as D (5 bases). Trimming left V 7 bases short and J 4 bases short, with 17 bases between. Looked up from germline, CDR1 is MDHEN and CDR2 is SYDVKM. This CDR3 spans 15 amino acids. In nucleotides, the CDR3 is TGTGCCAGCACTGGACGGACTCCTAGGTACAATGAGCAGTTCTTC. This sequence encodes CASTGRTPRYNEQFF.

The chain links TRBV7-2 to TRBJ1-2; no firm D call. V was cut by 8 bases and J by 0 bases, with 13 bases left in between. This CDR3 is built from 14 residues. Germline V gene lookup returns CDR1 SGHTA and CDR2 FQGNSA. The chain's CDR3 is CASGPPGSNYGYTF. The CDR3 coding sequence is TGTGCCAGCGGCCCCCCGGGGTCTAACTATGGCTACACCTTC.

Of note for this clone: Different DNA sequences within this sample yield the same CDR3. For the CDR3, the DNA is TGTGCCAGCAGAACAGACAGAAACACCATATATTTT. This translates into CASRTDRNTIYF. The V and J genes are TRBV28 and TRBJ1-3; no clear D gene. Germline CDR1 is MDHEN and CDR2 is SYDVKM. CDR3 size: 12 residues. V lost 6 bases and J 5 bases, leaving 8 bases between the germline ends.

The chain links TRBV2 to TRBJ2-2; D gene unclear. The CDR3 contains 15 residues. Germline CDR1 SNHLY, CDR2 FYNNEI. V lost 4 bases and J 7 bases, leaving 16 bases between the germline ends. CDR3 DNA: TGTGCCAGCAGTGTGGGTTTGGGGTCGGGCGGGGAGCTGTTTTTT. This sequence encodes CASSVGLGSGGELFF.

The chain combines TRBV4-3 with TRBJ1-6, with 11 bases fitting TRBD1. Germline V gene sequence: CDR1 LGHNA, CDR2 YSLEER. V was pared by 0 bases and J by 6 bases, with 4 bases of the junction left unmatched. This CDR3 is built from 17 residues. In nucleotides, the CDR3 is TGCGCCAGCAGCCAAGACGTGGGGACAGGGGGTAATTCACCCCTCCACTTT. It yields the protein CASSQDVGTGGNSPLHF.

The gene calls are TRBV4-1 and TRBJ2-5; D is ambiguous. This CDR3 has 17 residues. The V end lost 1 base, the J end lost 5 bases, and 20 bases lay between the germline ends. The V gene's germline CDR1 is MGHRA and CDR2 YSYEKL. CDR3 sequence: CASSQGSWAGVSETQYF. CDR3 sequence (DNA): TGCGCCAGCAGCCAAGGCAGTTGGGCTGGAGTGTCGGAGACCCAGTACTTC.

Written as DNA, the CDR3 is TGTGCCACCCAATGGGGGACCCAGTACTTC. This encodes CATQWGTQYF. J is TRBJ2-5 and V is TRBV28, with D unresolved. Germline V lookup: CDR1 MDHEN, CDR2 SYDVKM. The length of the CDR3 is 10 residues. V lost 10 bases and J 7 bases, leaving 10 bases between the germline ends.

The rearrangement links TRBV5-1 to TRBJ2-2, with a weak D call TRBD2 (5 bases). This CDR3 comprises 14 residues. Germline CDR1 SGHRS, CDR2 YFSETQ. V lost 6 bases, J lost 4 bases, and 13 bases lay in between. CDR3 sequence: CASTVIGGTGELFF. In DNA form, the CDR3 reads TGCGCCAGCACAGTAATAGGAGGCACCGGGGAGCTGTTTTTT.

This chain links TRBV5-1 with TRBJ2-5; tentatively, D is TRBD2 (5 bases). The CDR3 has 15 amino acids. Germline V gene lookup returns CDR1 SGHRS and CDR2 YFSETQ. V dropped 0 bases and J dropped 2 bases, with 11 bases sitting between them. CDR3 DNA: TGCGCCAGCAGCTTGGGGGCGGGCCCACAAGAGACCCAGTACTTC. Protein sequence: CASSLGAGPQETQYF. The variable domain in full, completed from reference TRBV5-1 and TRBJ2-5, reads KAGVTQTPRYLIKTRGQQVTLSCSPISGHRSVSWYQQTPGQGLQFLFEYFSETQRNKGNFPGRFSGRQFSNSRSEMNVSTLELGDSALYLCASSLGAGPQETQYFGPGTRLLVL.

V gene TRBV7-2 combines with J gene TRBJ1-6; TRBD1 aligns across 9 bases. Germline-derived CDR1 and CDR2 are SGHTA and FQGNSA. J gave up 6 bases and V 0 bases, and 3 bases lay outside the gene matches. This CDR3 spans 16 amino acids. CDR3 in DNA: TGTGCCAGCAGCTTAGCCGGGACAGGGATTAATTCACCCCTCCACTTT. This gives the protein CASSLAGTGINSPLHF.

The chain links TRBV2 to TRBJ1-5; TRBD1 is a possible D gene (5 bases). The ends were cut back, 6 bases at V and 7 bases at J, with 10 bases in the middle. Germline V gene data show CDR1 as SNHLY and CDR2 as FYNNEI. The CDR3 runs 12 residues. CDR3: CASRVAGQPQHF. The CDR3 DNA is TGTGCCAGCAGGGTGGCAGGGCAGCCCCAGCATTTT. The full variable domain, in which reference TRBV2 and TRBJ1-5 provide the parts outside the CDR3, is EPEVTQTPSHQVTQMGQEVILRCVPISNHLYFYWYRQILGQKVEFLVSFYNNEISEKSEIFDDQFSVERPDGSNFTLKIRSTKLEDSAMYFCASRVAGQPQHFGDGTRLSIL.

The CDR3 loop reads CASSFRDNNQPQHF. The DNA for the CDR3 is TGTGCCAGCAGCTTCCGGGACAACAATCAGCCCCAGCATTTT. This chain uses TRBV6-6 with TRBJ1-5, with D possibly being TRBD1 (6 bases). The CDR3 totals 14 residues. CDR1 MNHNY and CDR2 SVGAGI come from the germline V gene (reference sequence). Between the trimmed V and J ends, which lost 6 bases and 3 bases, there was a span of 12 bases.

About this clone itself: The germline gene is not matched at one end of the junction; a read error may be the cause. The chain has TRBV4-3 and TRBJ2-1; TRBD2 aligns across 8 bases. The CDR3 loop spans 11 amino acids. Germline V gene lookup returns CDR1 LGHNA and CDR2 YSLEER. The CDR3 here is CASSQVVSGIF. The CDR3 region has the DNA TGCGCCAGCAGCCAAGTTGTTAGCGGGATCTTC.

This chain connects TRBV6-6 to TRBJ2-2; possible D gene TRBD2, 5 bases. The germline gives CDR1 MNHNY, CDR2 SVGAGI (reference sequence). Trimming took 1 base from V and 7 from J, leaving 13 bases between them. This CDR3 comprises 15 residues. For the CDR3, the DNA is TGTGCCAGCAGTTACTTGGGAGTTCGCTACGGGGAGCTGTTTTTT. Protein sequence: CASSYLGVRYGELFF.

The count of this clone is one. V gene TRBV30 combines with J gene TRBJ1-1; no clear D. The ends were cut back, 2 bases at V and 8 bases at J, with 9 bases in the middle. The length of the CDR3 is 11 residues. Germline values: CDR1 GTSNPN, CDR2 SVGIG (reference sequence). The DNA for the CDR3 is TGTGCCTGGAGTTCGGGCAGGGAAGCTTTCTTT. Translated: CAWSSGREAFF.

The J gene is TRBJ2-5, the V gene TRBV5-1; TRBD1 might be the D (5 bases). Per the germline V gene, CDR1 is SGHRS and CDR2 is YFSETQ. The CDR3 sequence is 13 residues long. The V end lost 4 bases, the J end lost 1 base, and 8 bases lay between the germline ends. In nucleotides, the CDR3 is TGCGCCAGCAGCGATGGGGCCCAAGAGACCCAGTACTTC. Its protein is CASSDGAQETQYF.

The CDR3 DNA follows: TGTGCCAGCTCCCCGAGGACGGATGAGTACAATGAGCAGTTCTTC. As protein: CASSPRTDEYNEQFF. The chain has TRBV18 and TRBJ2-1; D not certain. Germline-derived CDR1 and CDR2 are KGHSH and LQKENI. The CDR3 is 15 amino acids. V dropped 6 bases and J dropped 4 bases, with 16 bases sitting between them. The full variable domain, completed using reference TRBV18 and TRBJ2-1, is NAGVMQNPRHLVRRRGQEARLRCSPMKGHSHVYWYRQLPEEGLKFMVYLQKENIIDESGMPKERFSAEFPKEGPSILRIQQVVRGDSAAYFCASSPRTDEYNEQFFGPGTRLTVL.

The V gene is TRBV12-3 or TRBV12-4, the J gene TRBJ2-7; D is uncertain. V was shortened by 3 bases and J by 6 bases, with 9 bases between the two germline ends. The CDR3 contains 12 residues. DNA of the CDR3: TGTGCCAGCAGTTTCAAATTACTCGAGCAGTACTTC. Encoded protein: CASSFKLLEQYF.